This T cell receptor (beta chain) was recovered during a study of a mutant IDH1 vaccine in newly diagnosed glioma. This CDR3 has 17 residues. CDR1 and CDR2 (germline): MGHRA, YSYEKL. V lost 2 bases, J lost 5 bases, and 6 bases stayed unmatched. Details on this clone: Antigen: not known.

The table came from immunoSEQ multiplex PCR; TCRdb's copy has only in-frame clones and leaves some out. The repertoire has around 60,000 clones, roughly 85% of them found once; the top ten carry roughly 4%. Time point specified: week 23, last vaccination. Doses consisted of 300 ug of mutant IDH1 20-mer peptide each, paired with topical imiquimod. J is TRBJ2-2 and V is TRBV4-1; the match to TRBD2 covers 12 bases. The specimen was PBMCs, collected from a glioma patient whose treatment included an IDH1 peptide vaccine. This TCR was recovered from a man younger than 40 with glioma. The CDR3 here is CASSQRTSGTNTGELFF. In DNA form, the CDR3 reads TGCGCCAGCAGCCAAAGGACTAGCGGGACCAATACCGGGGAGCTGTTTTTT.